Listed here are 9 T cell receptor beta chains from one sample, sequenced in a study of regulatory T cells in long-lasting Graves disease. Time point here: newly diagnosed GD, antithyroid drugs for less than 3 months. The TCR library used RNA extracted from PBMCs. Building the TCR beta libraries relied on iRepertoire HTBI primers, and CDR3 regions underwent Arm-PCR. TCRdb recomputed calls from the multiplex PCR reads with MiXCR, one row per CDR3 protein. The sample records 450,000 to 500,000 distinct CDR3 sequences, about 17% being singletons. The sample also formed part of further work on T cells in Graves' hyperthyroidism and ophthalmopathy.

Source: peripheral blood mononuclear cells (PBMCs), taken at new diagnosis, from a patient treated with antithyroid drugs. The receptors derive from a man in his forties with Graves disease.

This clonotype was counted at least ten times. The V gene is TRBV28, the J gene TRBJ2-1; TRBD1 might be the D (6 bases). Trimming took off 10 bases at V and 4 bases at J, with 20 bases between the two ends. Per germline, CDR1 MDHEN and CDR2 SYDVKM. This CDR3 region has 15 residues. Here the CDR3 DNA reads TGTGCCACACGGGCCAGGGGAACTGTTTACAATGAGCAGTTCTTC. This codes for CATRARGTVYNEQFF.

The table lists this clonotype with many counts. This chain joins TRBV3-1 and TRBJ2-7; no clear D. This CDR3 contains 14 residues. Per the germline V gene, CDR1 is LGHDT and CDR2 is YNNKEL (reference sequence). V was clipped by 1 base and J by 0 bases, with 7 bases between them. The DNA for the CDR3 is TGTGCCAGCAGCCAAGCGGCCCTCTCCTACGAGCAGTACTTC. This encodes CASSQAALSYEQYF.

This clonotype was seen once. The chain links TRBV29-1 to TRBJ2-3; 12 positions match TRBD1. Unmatched junction bases numbered 5, after V lost 5 bases and J lost 2 bases. CDR3 length: 15 residues. Germline V gene lookup returns CDR1 SQVTM and CDR2 ANQGSEA. CDR3 bases: TGCAGCGTTCTCCCGGGACAGGGGGCCACAGATACGCAGTATTTT. It encodes CSVLPGQGATDTQYF.

This clonotype was found many times. The chain has TRBV9 and TRBJ2-1; TRBD2 matches at 8 bases. The germline gives CDR1 SGDLS, CDR2 YYNGEE. After removal of 0 bases from V and 7 bases from J, the junction contained 3 bases not matched to a gene. The CDR3 contains 14 residues. This CDR3 reads CASSVAGGPNEQFF. The DNA of the CDR3 is TGTGCCAGCAGCGTAGCGGGAGGGCCGAATGAGCAGTTCTTC. Combining the CDR3 with reference TRBV9 and TRBJ2-1 gives the whole variable domain DSGVTQTPKHLITATGQRVTLRCSPRSGDLSVYWYQQSLDQGLQFLIQYYNGEERAKGNILERFSAQQFPDLHSELNLSSLELGDSALYFCASSVAGGPNEQFFGPGTRLTVL.

The V call is TRBV20-1, the J call TRBJ2-3, with D hard to call. Trimming took off 0 bases at V and 6 bases at J, with 4 bases between the two ends. The CDR3 is 11 amino acids. Germline CDR1 is DFQATT and CDR2 is SNEGSKA (reference sequence). This chain's CDR3 is CSAREQDTQYF. DNA of the CDR3: TGCAGTGCTAGAGAACAGGATACGCAGTATTTT.

This clonotype was counted only a few times. This chain links TRBV30 with TRBJ1-1; possible D gene TRBD1, 5 bases. Between the trimmed V and J ends, which lost 1 base and 2 bases, there was a span of 8 bases. Germline V gives CDR1 GTSNPN, CDR2 SVGIG (reference sequence). This CDR3 region has 13 residues. CDR3 residues: CAWSGQINTEAFF. For the CDR3, the DNA is TGTGCCTGGAGTGGACAGATTAACACTGAAGCTTTCTTT.

This clonotype was found many times. J is TRBJ2-7 and V is TRBV7-2, with 13 bases matching TRBD2. Germline V gives CDR1 SGHTA, CDR2 FQGNSA. V was pared by 5 bases and J by 4 bases, with 11 bases of the junction left unmatched. CDR3 length equals 17 residues. The CDR3 reads CASSPPPGLAGWYEQYF. The CDR3 region has the DNA TGTGCCAGCAGCCCACCTCCGGGACTAGCGGGGTGGTACGAGCAGTACTTC.

The chain carries TRBV18 and TRBJ2-6; weak D call: TRBD1 (6 bases). V was clipped by 3 bases and J by 3 bases, with 9 bases between them. There are 15 residues in the CDR3. The germline V gene encodes CDR1 KGHSH and CDR2 LQKENI. The CDR3 coding sequence is TGTGCCAGCTCACCCCAGGGGTTTGGGGCCAACGTCCTGACTTTC. Translating it yields CASSPQGFGANVLTF.

This clonotype was counted a few times. This chain joins TRBV19 and TRBJ2-7, with TRBD1 matching over 7 bases. The germline V gene encodes CDR1 LNHDA and CDR2 SQIVND (reference sequence). The CDR3 covers 15 residues. J was trimmed by 7 bases and V by 3 bases; bases with no gene match: 12. CDR3 bases: TGTGCCAGTAGTATTCTCTCAGGGGGACAACGGGAGCAGTACTTC. Its protein is CASSILSGGQREQYF. The variable domain in full, with the rest retrieved from reference TRBV19 and TRBJ2-7, is DGGITQSPKYLFRKEGQNVTLSCEQNLNHDAMYWYRQDPGQGLRLIYYSQIVNDFQKGDIAEGYSVSREKKESFPLTVTSAQKNPTAFYLCASSILSGGQREQYFGPGTRLTVT.